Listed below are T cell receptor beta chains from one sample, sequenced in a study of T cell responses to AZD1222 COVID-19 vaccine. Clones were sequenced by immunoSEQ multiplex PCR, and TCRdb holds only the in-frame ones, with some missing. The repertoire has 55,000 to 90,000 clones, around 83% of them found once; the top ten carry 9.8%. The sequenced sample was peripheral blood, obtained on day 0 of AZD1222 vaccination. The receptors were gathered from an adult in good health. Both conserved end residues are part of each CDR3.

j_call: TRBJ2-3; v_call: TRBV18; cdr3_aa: CASSPPGTDTQYF
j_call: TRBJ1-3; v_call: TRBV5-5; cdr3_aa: CASSLLRGRAGNTIYF
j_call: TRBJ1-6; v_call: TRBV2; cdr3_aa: CASIGQGVSPLHF
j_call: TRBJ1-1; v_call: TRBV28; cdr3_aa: CASRTPGVGAGGENTEAFF
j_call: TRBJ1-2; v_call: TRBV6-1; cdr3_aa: CASSEQPYGYTF
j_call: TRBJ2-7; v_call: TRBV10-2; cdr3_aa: CASRPQDRVGEQYF
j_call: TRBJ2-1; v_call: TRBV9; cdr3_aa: CASSPGGGGYNEQFF
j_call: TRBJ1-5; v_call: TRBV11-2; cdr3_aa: CASSLGPTGQPQHF
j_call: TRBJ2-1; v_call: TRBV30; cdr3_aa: CAWSVQGPPSYNEQFF
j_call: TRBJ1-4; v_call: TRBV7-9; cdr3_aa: CASSSSRTTNEKLFF
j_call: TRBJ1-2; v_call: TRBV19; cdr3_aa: CASSMGARALYGYTF
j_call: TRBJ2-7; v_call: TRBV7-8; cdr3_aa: CASSPAGAPYEQYF
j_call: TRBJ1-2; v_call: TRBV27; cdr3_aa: CASSRTGTGLAPSTF
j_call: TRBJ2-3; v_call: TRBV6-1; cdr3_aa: CASSERTGRTDTQYF
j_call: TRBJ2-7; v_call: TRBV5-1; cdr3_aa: CASSAMDHEQYF
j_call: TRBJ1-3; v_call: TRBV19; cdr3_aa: CASSRDGFSGNTIYF
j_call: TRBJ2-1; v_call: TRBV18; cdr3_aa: CASSPRGASGGNEQFF
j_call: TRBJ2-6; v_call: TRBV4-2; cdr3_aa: CASSQLSPHGSGANVLTF
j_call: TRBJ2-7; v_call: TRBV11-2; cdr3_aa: CASSSRRGSYEQYF
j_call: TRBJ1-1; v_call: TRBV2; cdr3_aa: CASSVRRMNTEAFF
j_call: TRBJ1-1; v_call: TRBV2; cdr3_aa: CASSQQGTMNTEAFF
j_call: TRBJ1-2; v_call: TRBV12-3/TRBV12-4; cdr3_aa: CASSLGTGYGYTF
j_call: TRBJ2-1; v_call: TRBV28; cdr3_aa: CASRTGTSGYNEQFF
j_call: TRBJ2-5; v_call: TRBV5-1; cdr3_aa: CASSPIPGGQETQYF
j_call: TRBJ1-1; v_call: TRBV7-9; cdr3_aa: CASSFSRENTEAFF
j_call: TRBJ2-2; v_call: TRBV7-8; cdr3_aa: CASSPTEAGQVNTGELFF
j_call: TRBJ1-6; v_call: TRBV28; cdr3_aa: CASSGSLSYNSPLHF
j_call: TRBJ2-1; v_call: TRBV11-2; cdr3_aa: CASRAGRGGGPTSYNEQFF
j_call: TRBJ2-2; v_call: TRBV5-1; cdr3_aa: CASSAAGLAGTGELFF
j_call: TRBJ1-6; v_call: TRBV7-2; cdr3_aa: CASSLGQGPGSPLHF
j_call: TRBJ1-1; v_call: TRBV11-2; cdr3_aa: CASSRGQGFTEAFF
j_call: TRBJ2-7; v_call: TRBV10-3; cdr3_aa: CAISGNYEQYF
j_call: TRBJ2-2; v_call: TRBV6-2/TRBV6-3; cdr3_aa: CASSTGGIGELFF
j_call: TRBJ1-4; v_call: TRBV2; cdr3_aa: CASSDRTGDEKLFF
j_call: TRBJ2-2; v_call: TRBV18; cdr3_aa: CASSPTGDTGELFF
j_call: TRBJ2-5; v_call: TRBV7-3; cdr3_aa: CASSLSGSRETQYF
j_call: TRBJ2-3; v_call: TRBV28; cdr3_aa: CASSLAGLRTDTQYF
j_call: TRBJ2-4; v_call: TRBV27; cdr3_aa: CASCGTGENIQYF
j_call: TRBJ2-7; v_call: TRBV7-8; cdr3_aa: CASSRDGPGQYF
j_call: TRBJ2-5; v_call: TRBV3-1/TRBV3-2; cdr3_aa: CASSQGREETQYF
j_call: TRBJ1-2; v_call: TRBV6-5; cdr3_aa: CASKDRGGNYGYTF
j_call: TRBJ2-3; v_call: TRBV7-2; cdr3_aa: CASSATYTQYF
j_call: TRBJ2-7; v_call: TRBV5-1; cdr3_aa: CASSSDKSYEQYF
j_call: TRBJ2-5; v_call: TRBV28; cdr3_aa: CASSSREETQYF
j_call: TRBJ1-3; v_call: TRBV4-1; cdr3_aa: CASSLRGGSGNTIYF
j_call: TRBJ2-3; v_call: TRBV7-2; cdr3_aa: CASKVSRGASDTQYF
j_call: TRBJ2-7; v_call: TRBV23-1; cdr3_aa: CATRGGALPEQYF
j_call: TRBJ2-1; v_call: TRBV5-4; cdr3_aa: CASSPAGGLLDEQFF
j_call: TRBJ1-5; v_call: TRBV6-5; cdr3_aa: CASNTPGEEQPQHF
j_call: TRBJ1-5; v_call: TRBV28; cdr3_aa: CATEKGGSNQPQHF
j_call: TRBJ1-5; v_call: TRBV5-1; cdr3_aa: CASSLEPGAGNQPQHF
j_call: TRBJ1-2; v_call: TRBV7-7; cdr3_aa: CASSPMSANYGYTF
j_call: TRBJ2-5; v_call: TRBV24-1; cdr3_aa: CATGGTSGAKTQYF
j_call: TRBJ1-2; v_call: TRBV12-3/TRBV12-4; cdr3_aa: CASSPTVNYGYTF
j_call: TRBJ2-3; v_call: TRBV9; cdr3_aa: CASSVEPRGAGGADTQYF
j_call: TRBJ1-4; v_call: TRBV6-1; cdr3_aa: CASSADRLQTYNEKLFF
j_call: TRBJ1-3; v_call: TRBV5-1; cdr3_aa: CASSTGQSFSGNTIYF
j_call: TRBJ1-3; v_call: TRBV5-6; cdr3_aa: CASSFMGGVSGNTIYF
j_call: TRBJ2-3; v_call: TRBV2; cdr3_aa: CASSDPRGSSTDTQYF